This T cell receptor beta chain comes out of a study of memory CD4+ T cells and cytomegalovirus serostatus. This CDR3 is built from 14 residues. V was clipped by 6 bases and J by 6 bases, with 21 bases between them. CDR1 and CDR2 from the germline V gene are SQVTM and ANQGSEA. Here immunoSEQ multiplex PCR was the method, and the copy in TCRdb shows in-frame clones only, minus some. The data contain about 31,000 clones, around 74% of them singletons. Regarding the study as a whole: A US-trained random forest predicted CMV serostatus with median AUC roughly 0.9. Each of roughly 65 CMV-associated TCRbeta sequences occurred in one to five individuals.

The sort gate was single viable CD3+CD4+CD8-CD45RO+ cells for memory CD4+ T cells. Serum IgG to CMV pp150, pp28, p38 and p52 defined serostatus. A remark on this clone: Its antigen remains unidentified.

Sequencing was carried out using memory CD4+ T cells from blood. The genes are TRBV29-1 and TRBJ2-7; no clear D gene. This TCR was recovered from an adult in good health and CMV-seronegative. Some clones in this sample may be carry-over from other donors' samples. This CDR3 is CSVGISGELSEQYF. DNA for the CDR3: TGCAGCGTGGGGATCTCAGGTGAACTTAGCGAGCAGTACTTC.